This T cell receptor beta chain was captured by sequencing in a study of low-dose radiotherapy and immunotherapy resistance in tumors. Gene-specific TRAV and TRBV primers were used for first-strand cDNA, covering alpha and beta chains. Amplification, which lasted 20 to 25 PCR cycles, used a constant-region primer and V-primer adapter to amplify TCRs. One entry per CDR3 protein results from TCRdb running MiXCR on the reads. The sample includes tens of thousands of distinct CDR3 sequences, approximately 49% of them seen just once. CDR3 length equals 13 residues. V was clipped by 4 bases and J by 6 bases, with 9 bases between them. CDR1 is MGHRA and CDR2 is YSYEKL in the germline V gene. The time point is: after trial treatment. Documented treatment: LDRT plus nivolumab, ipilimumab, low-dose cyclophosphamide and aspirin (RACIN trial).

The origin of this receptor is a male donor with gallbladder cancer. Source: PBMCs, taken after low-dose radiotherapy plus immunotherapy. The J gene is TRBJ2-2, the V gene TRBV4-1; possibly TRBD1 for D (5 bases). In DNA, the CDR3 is TGCGCCAGCAGCCCTCAGGGCCCCGGGGAGCTGTTTTTT. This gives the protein CASSPQGPGELFF.